This record covers a single T cell receptor (beta chain). The V gene's germline CDR1 is SGHTA and CDR2 FQGNSA. With 0 bases clipped from V and 4 bases from J, the junction kept 5 bases outside the gene matches. The CDR3 is 17 amino acids. This record comes from a study of T cells in Graves' hyperthyroidism and ophthalmopathy. It was uncontrolled infection, other autoimmune disease, pregnancy or lactation that excluded patients. The authors obtained PBMCs from about 9 ml of fresh peripheral blood. Amplified TCR beta CDR3 regions came from RNA transcripts. Primed by the HTBI set, a first-round RT-PCR was run on the TCR CDR3. Via MiXCR, TCRdb re-called the multiplex PCR reads, giving one row per CDR3 protein. The sample records 210,000 or so distinct CDR3 sequences, under 20% being singletons.

The TCR was taken from a man aged 45-60 years with Graves' hyperthyroidism. This rearrangement joins TRBV7-2 to TRBJ2-3, with 12 bases aligning to TRBD2. Sequencing used blood. The CDR3 sequence: CASSLALAGGSADTQYF. CDR3 nucleotides: TGTGCCAGCAGCTTAGCCCTAGCGGGAGGGTCGGCAGATACGCAGTATTTT.